Detailed here is one T cell receptor (beta chain). This clonotype ranks as medium-sized (0.01 to 0.1%) by frequency alone, as no count is recorded. The specificity of this receptor is unknown. There are 15 amino acids in the CDR3, from cysteine to phenylalanine inclusive. DNA was not recorded. For each sample, TRB amplification used around 260 ng of peripheral blood genomic DNA, equal to around 39,000 genome equivalents. The data are from a study of T cell clusters in autoimmune cytopenias (dated by TCRdb to the late 2010s). With regard to the full study: Healthy donor controls had a mean age of approximately 56 years and a median age of approximately 61 years, with about half of the roughly 40 female. A median TRB sequencing depth of about 50,000 reads per sample was reached, and a median of approximately 2,500 distinct TRB clonotypes per sample was obtained. Alongside healthy, CLL and autoimmune hepatitis controls, autoimmune cytopenia patients had their peripheral blood TRB and IGH repertoires sequenced at active disease and again during treatment follow-up. The study aimed to test whether autoimmune cytopenia patients carry a disease-specific immune repertoire signature usable as a blood-based biomarker. Controls were 25 age-matched healthy donors for primary cytopenia and more than 13 age-matched CLL patients for secondary cytopenia. The comparison group for autoimmune hepatitis repertoires was about two dozen healthy donors matched for age and sex.

What the authors observed across the whole study: The T cell clusters were defined only in silico, and the functional role of the clusters still needed to be validated experimentally. The cluster-lack signature was not observed for secondary cytopenia versus CLL, as the signature was apparently masked by the dominant lymphoma-associated repertoire. A lack of physiological T cell clusters in primary autoimmune cytopenia patients was suggested by GLIPH, as 51 clusters were found to be exclusive to healthy donors versus under 20 exclusive to patients. Compared with active autoimmune hepatitis patients, healthy donors had almost three times as many exclusive TRB clusters, a finding consistent with an autoimmunity-wide signature. TRB repertoire shifts, with less even repertoires observed in secondary cytopenia and CLL, were mostly attributed to lymphoma bias rather than autoimmunity.

To amplify TRB rearrangements, a touch-down multiplex PCR protocol was run with the TRB-A and TRB-B primer pools combined in a single tube. Illumina adapters and sample indices were added to the amplicons through two consecutive PCR reactions performed with Phusion HS II polymerase. The amplicons were gel-purified using the NucleoSpin Gel and PCR Clean-up kit, after which quantification was performed by Qubit and quality was checked on an Agilent 2100 Bioanalyzer. Sequencing of the libraries was performed on an Illumina MiSeq with 600-cycle, single-indexed, paired-end runs. Per the source publication's procedure: Alignment and assembly of TRB reads were performed with MiXCR version 2.1.12 and the default MiXCR reference library. Each unique CDR3 nucleotide sequence defined a clone, and only productive sequences with at least two reads were analysed. Alpha-parameterized diversity profiles (alpha 0 to 5), including the Shannon (alpha 1) and Simpson (alpha 2) indices, were computed with an R script to assess repertoire diversity. The tcR package was used to compute combinatorial TRB VJ usage, which was then compared between cohorts by principal component analysis with ade4. TCRbeta CDR3s were clustered with GLIPH on cohort pairs matched by age and read depth, and cluster frequencies were compared by Wilcoxon test. TCRdb reprocessed the reads, and each CDR3 protein sequence is entered once, without DNA. TCRdb's processing, not the authors' own work, is the source of the V and J calls. This sample's clone table shows under 6,500 distinct CDR3 sequences. Of the sample, about 22% falls within the top ten clones.

This sample also belongs to another study, concerning T cell repertoires in aging, cancer and after chemotherapy. Reported in the second study: Six donor age groups were covered, ranging from 30 or younger up to 70 or older, and each group contained at least three individuals. Control TCR repertoires from healthy donors were recorded across several months to years, and re-sampling revealed clear clonal overlap. The full dataset contained 9.1 million or so TCR reads. Compared with age-matched healthy donors, untreated patients with hematological or solid cancers had significantly lower TCR diversity and higher clonality in blood. In healthy donors, the drop in TCR diversity with age came mainly from a loss of richness, whereas in cancer patients a loss of evenness also played a part. An increase in median generation probability over the chemotherapy interval was observed in both cancer cohorts, suggesting that the repertoire was reconstituted through rebound thymic output. It was noted by the authors that conclusions about immunological memory after chemotherapy cannot be drawn from the repertoire data. To examine immunoaging and T cell reconstitution after chemotherapy, the study profiled TCR beta repertoires in peripheral blood from healthy donors and cancer patients. A cohort of 220 or so cancer patients (94 with hematological and around 130 with solid cancers) was assembled, and under 100 healthy donors were included as a reference group. MiXCR versions 2.12 and 3.0.5 were used to process TRB sequences. The repertoire metrics were Shannon diversity, evenness, clonality (calculated as one minus evenness), and diversity profiles parameterized by alpha from 0 to 5. The IGoR algorithm was used to compute generation probabilities of clones in paired pre- and post-chemotherapy samples.

This receptor chain uses TRBV12-3 or TRBV12-4 and TRBJ2-2; TCRdb calls TRBD1, which cannot be checked without DNA. The sequencing sample was made of peripheral blood. The receptor was derived from a human donor in good health. CDR3 loop: CASSFGAADTGELFF.